At least ten counts were recorded for the clone carrying this TCR beta chain. The data originate from a study of metastatic and nonmetastatic thyroid tumors. Thyroid surgery was preceded by no treatment in any patient. MiXCR re-clonotyped the PCR reads for TCRdb. The sample records roughly 45,000 clones, about 3.3% being singletons. Germline CDR1 LGHDT, CDR2 YNNKEL (reference sequence). The CDR3 totals 12 residues. Material: blood. The clonotype originates from a female donor with papillary thyroid cancer or a benign thyroid nodule (not recorded which). Some clones in this sample may be carry-over from other donors' samples. The V and J genes are TRBV3-1 and TRBJ2-2; maybe TRBD1 (6 bases). CDR3 in amino acids: CATERGTGELFF. In nucleotides, the CDR3 is TGTGCAACTGAAAGGGGGACCGGGGAGCTGTTTTTT.